This is a list of T cell receptor beta chains from one sample in a study of graft-versus-host responses after intestinal transplantation. Antigens of these TCRs are unknown. Measured with immunoSEQ multiplex PCR; TCRdb has only the in-frame clones, and not every one. The sample holds about 97,000 clones, roughly 89% seen once. The input for sequencing was unstimulated CD4+ T cells sorted from spleen or lymph node cells, taken before transplant. These receptors all come from a human donor who was the organ donor for an intestinal transplant. Each CDR3 is given with its conserved first and last residue. Clone size appears in some rows only: once, few, many, or a class for an expanded clone.

CASSKGAFYGYTF,TRBJ1-2,TRBV21-1,few
CASSLEDRGAFF,TRBJ1-1,TRBV28,.
CASSAPGGGATDTQYF,TRBJ2-3,TRBV2,.
CASRRLVTANTGELFF,TRBJ2-2,TRBV7-9,.
CASSQDRASWGPNSYEQYF,TRBJ2-7,TRBV4-1,.
CASSLGTGFYNEQFF,TRBJ2-1,TRBV11-2,.
CASFPGWINQPQHF,TRBJ1-5,TRBV21-1,once
CASSMGTGGTGELFF,TRBJ2-2,TRBV19,few
CASSQGLAGDTQYF,TRBJ2-3,TRBV4-1,.
CASSLDSSLLETQYF,TRBJ2-5,TRBV5-1,.
CASSIHAGNYGYTF,TRBJ1-2,TRBV19,.
CAWSFPLQGKRDNSPLHF,TRBJ1-6,TRBV30,.
CASSINRGGNYEQYF,TRBJ2-7,TRBV19,.
CASSRQGNQPQHF,TRBJ1-5,TRBV6-5,.
CASSLGQRPINIQYF,TRBJ2-4,TRBV7-2,.
CATSREPTGTYEQYF,TRBJ2-7,TRBV15,.
CASSERGGDTDTQYF,TRBJ2-3,TRBV5-7,.
CASSLSVGEAFF,TRBJ1-1,TRBV28,.
CASRPPGLAVYEQYF,TRBJ2-7,TRBV28,.
CASSSIRAYGYTF,TRBJ1-2,TRBV27,.
CASSTGDWAYGNEQFF,TRBJ2-1,TRBV5-4,.
CASSLDLASGGGETQYF,TRBJ2-5,TRBV5-4,.
CASSQDRNTEAFF,TRBJ1-1,TRBV4-2,.
CASSETSGAGELFF,TRBJ2-2,TRBV2,.
CSGKGVPDTQYF,TRBJ2-3,TRBV29-1,.
CASNRAGRHYGTDTQYF,TRBJ2-3,TRBV2,.
CASSRGGSYNEQFF,TRBJ2-1,TRBV4-2,.